These 19 T cell receptor beta chains originate from one sample sequenced in a study of blood T cell repertoires in COVID-19. Generated by immunoSEQ multiplex PCR, the TCRdb table keeps only in-frame clones and is missing some. The table has 190,000 or so clones, about 85% seen once. Material for sequencing was PBMCs or T cells enriched from blood (not recorded which). The receptors derive from a man aged 40-55 years who had recovered from COVID-19.

The chain is built from TRBV7-3 and TRBJ2-2; TRBD2 agrees at 10 bases. The trim removed 0 bases at V and 1 base at J, leaving 5 bases unmatched. The CDR3 contains 18 residues. Germline V gene sequence: CDR1 SGHTA, CDR2 FQGTGA. In DNA form, the CDR3 reads TGTGCCAGCAGCTTAACTCAAGGACTAGCGGAGAACACCGGGGAGCTGTTTTTT. As protein: CASSLTQGLAENTGELFF.

This chain joins TRBV11-2 and TRBJ2-3; D uncertain. Per germline, CDR1 SGHAT and CDR2 FQNNGV. This CDR3 comprises 14 residues. The V end lost 1 base, the J end lost 2 bases, and 7 bases lay between the germline ends. CDR3 nucleotide sequence: TGTGCCAGCAGCTTAGCCTTACACACAGATACGCAGTATTTT. Amino acids: CASSLALHTDTQYF.

The chain carries TRBV7-3 and TRBJ2-5, with TRBD2 matching 9 bases. This CDR3 has 17 residues. The V segment lost 3 bases and the J segment 2 bases; nucleotides outside the gene matches: 10. Germline CDR1 reads SGHTA; CDR2 reads FQGTGA. CDR3 protein: CASSLGPLTSGQETQYF. The CDR3 DNA reads TGTGCCAGCAGCTTGGGCCCTCTCACTAGCGGGCAAGAGACCCAGTACTTC.

The genes are TRBV9 and TRBJ2-7; TRBD1 agrees at 7 bases. The CDR3 consists of 14 residues. Trimming cost V 1 base and J 2 bases; bases outside gene matches: 3. CDR1 is SGDLS and CDR2 is YYNGEE in the germline V gene. The CDR3 coding sequence is TGTGCCAGCAGCGTACAGGGGGACGCCTACGAGCAGTACTTC. It yields the protein CASSVQGDAYEQYF. The full variable domain, completed using reference TRBV9 and TRBJ2-7, is DSGVTQTPKHLITATGQRVTLRCSPRSGDLSVYWYQQSLDQGLQFLIQYYNGEERAKGNILERFSAQQFPDLHSELNLSSLELGDSALYFCASSVQGDAYEQYFGPGTRLTVT.

The chain links TRBV19 to TRBJ2-7; 11 bases are a match to TRBD1. CDR3 length equals 15 residues. The V gene end was trimmed by 8 bases and the J gene end by 5 bases; junction bases not matched to a gene: 11. Germline V gene data show CDR1 as LNHDA and CDR2 as SQIVND (reference sequence). CDR3 bases: TGTGCCAGTGAGACCTCCGGGACAGGGGGAAACGAGCAGTACTTC. This codes for CASETSGTGGNEQYF.

This chain joins TRBV4-1 and TRBJ1-5; D call uncertain. The V gene lost 2 bases and the J gene lost 1 base, with 15 bases spanning the gap. CDR1 is MGHRA and CDR2 is YSYEKL in the germline V gene. The CDR3 extends over 17 amino acids. The CDR3 bases are TGCGCCAGCAGCCAACCCCGGGAGGGATGGAGCAATCAGCCCCAGCATTTT. This sequence encodes CASSQPREGWSNQPQHF.

The chain carries TRBV24-1 and TRBJ2-1; 12 bases map to TRBD2. The CDR3 runs to 17 residues. The J segment lost 4 bases and the V segment lost 2 bases, leaving 5 bases of the junction unmatched. CDR1 and CDR2 (germline): KGHDR, SFDVKD. CDR3 nucleotides: TGTGCCACCAGTGATTCCTCGACTAGCGGGAGATACAATGAGCAGTTCTTC. Translated, it gives CATSDSSTSGRYNEQFF.

The rearrangement uses TRBV11-3 and TRBJ2-3, with D tentatively TRBD2 (5 bases). The CDR3 has 14 residues. The V and J ends lost 5 bases and 4 bases respectively, with 13 bases between them. Germline values: CDR1 SGHNT, CDR2 YENEEA. The CDR3 sequence is CASSPEGLADTQYF. The CDR3 region has the DNA TGTGCCAGCAGCCCCGAGGGATTGGCAGATACGCAGTATTTT.

The gene calls are TRBV7-6 and TRBJ2-2, with TRBD2 matching over 9 bases. Germline V gives CDR1 SGHVS, CDR2 FNYEAQ. The V and J ends lost 5 bases and 4 bases, in that order; junction bases with no gene match: 11. This CDR3 has 17 residues. CDR3 DNA sequence: TGTGCCAGCAGCAAAAACGTAGCGGGAGATGCCACCGGGGAGCTGTTTTTT. Translated: CASSKNVAGDATGELFF.

This chain connects TRBV10-3 to TRBJ1-1; no clear D. The germline V and J ends were trimmed by 5 bases and 11 bases, with 15 bases remaining between them. The CDR3 length is 12 residues. Germline CDR1 is ENHRY and CDR2 is SYGVKD. The CDR3 coding sequence is TGTGCCATCAGTCGGGAGGGAGACCGGGCTTTCTTT. Protein: CAISREGDRAFF.

This clone showed up just a few times. V and J are TRBV4-1 and TRBJ2-7; the D gene is possibly TRBD2 (5 bases). The germline V gene has CDR1 MGHRA and CDR2 YSYEKL. The CDR3 length is 15 residues. V shed 0 bases and J shed 0 bases, with 9 bases lying between them. CDR3 sequence reads: CASSQEDSSSYEQYF. CDR3 DNA sequence: TGCGCCAGCAGCCAAGAGGACTCGAGCTCCTACGAGCAGTACTTC.

The chain combines TRBV7-8 with TRBJ2-5, with 7 positions matching TRBD1. The CDR3 totals 14 residues. Trimming took 6 bases from V and 7 from J; bases not matched to a gene: 11. Per the germline V gene, CDR1 is SGHVS and CDR2 is FQNEAQ. CDR3 region: CASRDRATLGTQYF. The CDR3 DNA follows: TGTGCCAGCAGAGACAGGGCTACCTTGGGGACCCAGTACTTC.

V and J are TRBV28 and TRBJ2-7, with D tentatively TRBD2 (6 bases). Trimming removed 5 bases from V and 3 bases from J, with 11 bases in between. Germline V gives CDR1 MDHEN, CDR2 SYDVKM. The CDR3 is 13 residues long. The DNA of the CDR3 is TGTGCCAGCAGTAGCGGACTATTCTACGAGCAGTACTTC. This sequence encodes CASSSGLFYEQYF.

The chain joins TRBV14 to TRBJ2-3; D ambiguous. Trimming took off 1 base at V and 5 bases at J, with 7 bases between the two ends. Germline assignment: CDR1 SGHDN and CDR2 FVKESK. There are 13 residues in the CDR3. CDR3 DNA: TGTGCCAGCAGCCAAGGCGCGCTAGATACGCAGTATTTT. Translating it yields CASSQGALDTQYF.

The chain recombines TRBV2 with TRBJ1-5, with D uncertain. The CDR3 covers 14 residues. Germline CDR1 is SNHLY and CDR2 is FYNNEI. Trimming shortened V by 1 base and J by 6 bases, and 10 bases separated the two germline ends. The CDR3 sequence is CASSEGLVAQPQHF. The DNA for the CDR3 is TGTGCCAGCAGTGAAGGGTTGGTAGCTCAGCCCCAGCATTTT.

The chain carries TRBV11-3 and TRBJ2-1; 8 nucleotides agree with TRBD2. Trimming removed 4 bases from V and 7 bases from J; junction bases left unmatched: 12. The CDR3 covers 16 residues. Germline lookup yields CDR1 SGHNT and CDR2 YENEEA. CDR3 protein: CASSSTSGPNFNEQFF. For the CDR3, the DNA is TGTGCCAGCAGCTCTACTAGCGGCCCGAATTTTAATGAGCAGTTCTTC. The variable domain in full, completed from reference TRBV11-3 and TRBJ2-1, reads EAGVVQSPRYKIIEKKQPVAFWCNPISGHNTLYWYLQNLGQGPELLIRYENEEAVDDSQLPKDRFSAERLKGVDSTLKIQPAELGDSAVYLCASSSTSGPNFNEQFFGPGTRLTVL.

The CDR3 DNA follows: TGTGCCAGCAGCGCACCGGGACTAGCGGGAGTGGAGACCCAGTACTTC. Amino acid sequence: CASSAPGLAGVETQYF. This chain connects TRBV11-3 to TRBJ2-5; TRBD2 matches 14 bases. Germline trimming cut 5 bases from V and 5 bases from J; bases unmatched to any gene: 7. This CDR3 contains 16 residues. Germline V CDR1 and CDR2: SGHNT, YENEEA.

The J gene is TRBJ2-7, the V gene TRBV7-3, with D possibly being TRBD2 (5 bases). Trimming shortened V by 5 bases and J by 0 bases, and 11 bases separated the two germline ends. The germline V gene encodes CDR1 SGHTA and CDR2 FQGTGA. The CDR3 consists of 14 residues. The CDR3 loop is CASSPYEGSYEQYF. Written as DNA, the CDR3 is TGTGCCAGCAGCCCCTATGAGGGCTCCTACGAGCAGTACTTC. Drawing the rest from reference TRBV7-3 and TRBJ2-7, the complete variable domain is GAGVSQTPSNKVTEKGKYVELRCDPISGHTALYWYRQSLGQGPEFLIYFQGTGAADDSGLPNDRFFAVRPEGSVSTLKIQRTERGDSAVYLCASSPYEGSYEQYFGPGTRLTVT.

The chain links TRBV24-1 to TRBJ1-2; D unresolved. Germline V lookup: CDR1 KGHDR, CDR2 SFDVKD. CDR3 size: 12 residues. The V gene lost 4 bases and the J gene lost 8 bases, with 10 bases spanning the gap. In nucleotides, the CDR3 is TGTGCCACCAGTGACTTCAGAAACGGCTACACCTTC. Its protein product is CATSDFRNGYTF.